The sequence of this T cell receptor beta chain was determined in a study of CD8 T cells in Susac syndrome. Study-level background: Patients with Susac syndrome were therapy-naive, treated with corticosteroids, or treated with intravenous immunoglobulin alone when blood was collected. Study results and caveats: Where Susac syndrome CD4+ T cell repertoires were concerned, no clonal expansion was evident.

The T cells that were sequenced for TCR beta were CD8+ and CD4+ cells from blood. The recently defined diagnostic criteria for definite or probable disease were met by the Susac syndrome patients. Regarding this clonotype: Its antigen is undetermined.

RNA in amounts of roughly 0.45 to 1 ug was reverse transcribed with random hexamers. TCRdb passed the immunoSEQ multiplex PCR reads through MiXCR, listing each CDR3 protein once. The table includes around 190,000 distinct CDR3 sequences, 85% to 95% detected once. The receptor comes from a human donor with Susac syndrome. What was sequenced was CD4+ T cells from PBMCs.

CDR3 sequence: CASSPGTSGVDTQYF. The CDR3 nucleotides are TGTGCCAGCAGCCCCGGGACTAGCGGGGTGGATACGCAGTATTTT. The chain carries TRBV7-9 and TRBJ2-3; 13 positions agree with TRBD2. The germline V gene encodes CDR1 SEHNR and CDR2 FQNEAQ (reference sequence). After removal of 5 bases from V and 6 bases from J, the junction contained 5 bases not matched to a gene. This CDR3 is built from 15 residues.